This T cell receptor (beta chain) was captured in a study of vaccination and CD4 T cells after COVID-19. Remarks on this clonotype: Its antigen is not known.

Noted treatment: roughly 11-day PBMC culture with coronavirus spike peptide pools or control peptides (ViraFEST assay). Germline CDR1 and CDR2: DFQATT and SNEGSKA (reference sequence). This CDR3 contains 18 residues. The trim removed 0 bases at V and 4 bases at J, leaving 10 bases unmatched. The Oncomine TCR Beta short-read assay was what sequenced the DNA obtained from cultured CD4+ T cells. TCRdb independently ran MiXCR on the PCR reads; one entry per CDR3 protein. This table holds approximately 20,000 distinct CDR3 sequences, about 32% found once. This chain joins TRBV20-1 and TRBJ2-1; the match to TRBD2 covers 12 bases. Sequenced input: cultured CD4+ T cells from blood. The TCR originated in a human donor with COVID-19. The CDR3 DNA follows: TGCAGTGCTAGAGATTTTGCCGGACTAGCGGGGCGGTACAATGAGCAGTTCTTC. It translates to CSARDFAGLAGRYNEQFF.